One sample yielded the 14 T cell receptor beta chains listed below, sequenced in a study of T cell responses to AZD1222 COVID-19 vaccine. Here immunoSEQ multiplex PCR was the method, and the copy in TCRdb shows in-frame clones only, minus some. The data hold 150,000 to 200,000 clones, with 85% to 90% observed a single time. The sample was peripheral blood, taken on day 0 of AZD1222 vaccination. The source of these receptors is an adult in good health.

J is TRBJ1-4 and V is TRBV4-1; D is perhaps TRBD1 (6 bases). V was clipped by 4 bases and J by 7 bases, with 22 bases between them. In germline, CDR1 is MGHRA, CDR2 YSYEKL. The CDR3 is 17 residues long. The CDR3 loop is CASSPTSPRGQSEKLFF. DNA for the CDR3: TGCGCCAGCAGCCCTACCTCCCCCCGGGGGCAAAGTGAAAAACTGTTTTTT.

J is TRBJ2-6 and V is TRBV3-1 (or the pseudogene TRBV3-2); D may be TRBD1 (5 bases). V was clipped by 1 base and J by 0 bases, with 19 bases between them. The CDR3 spans 20 residues. From germline, CDR1 is LGHDT and CDR2 YNNKEL (reference sequence). The CDR3 DNA is TGTGCCAGCAGCCAAGGGTTAATCAGTGGGGCGAGCTCTGGGGCCAACGTCCTGACTTTC. Protein: CASSQGLISGASSGANVLTF.

The chain employs TRBV5-1 and TRBJ1-5, with TRBD1 as a possible D gene (6 bases). CDR3 size: 16 residues. V shed 0 bases and J shed 2 bases, with 12 bases lying between them. Germline CDR1 SGHRS, CDR2 YFSETQ. CDR3 nucleotide sequence: TGCGCCAGCAGCTTGGGTGATAGGACAGGCAATCAGCCCCAGCATTTT. Translation: CASSLGDRTGNQPQHF.

This chain uses TRBV19 with TRBJ1-4; a weak D match, TRBD1 (5 bases). V was clipped by 2 bases and J by 1 base, with 11 bases between them. Germline CDR1 is LNHDA and CDR2 is SQIVND (reference sequence). The CDR3 has 16 residues. DNA for the CDR3: TGTGCCAGTAGTATACGAGGGACGTTAACTAATGAAAAACTGTTTTTT. This sequence encodes CASSIRGTLTNEKLFF.

CDR3 DNA sequence: TGTGCCACCAGCAGACGAGGGATCGACACTGAAGCTTTCTTT. Protein: CATSRRGIDTEAFF. The J gene is TRBJ1-1, the V gene TRBV15; D not certain. The CDR3 covers 14 residues. Germline assignment: CDR1 LNHNV and CDR2 YYDKDF (reference sequence). The V gene lost 2 bases and the J gene lost 3 bases, with 10 bases spanning the gap.

This rearrangement joins TRBV27 to TRBJ2-1, with TRBD2 matching over 7 bases. The germline CDR1 and CDR2 sequences are MNHEY and SMNVEV (reference sequence). The CDR3 is 13 residues long. V lost 9 bases, J lost 9 bases, and 11 bases stayed unmatched. CDR3 in amino acids: CASSAAGTSEQFF. CDR3 bases: TGTGCCAGTTCCGCAGCGGGGACCAGTGAGCAGTTCTTC.

This clone was seen a single time. The chain is built from TRBV10-3 and TRBJ1-4; 9 bases are shared with TRBD1. Trimming removed 6 bases from V and 8 bases from J; junction bases left unmatched: 7. CDR3 length equals 14 residues. Germline V gene data show CDR1 as ENHRY and CDR2 as SYGVKD. The CDR3 DNA reads TGTGCCATCAGCCCGGGACAGGGAGGAGAAAAACTGTTTTTT. It yields the protein CAISPGQGGEKLFF.

The chain is built from TRBV7-2 and TRBJ2-5; D unresolved. Germline values: CDR1 SGHTA, CDR2 FQGNSA. This CDR3 has 12 residues. The ends were cut back, 5 bases at V and 4 bases at J, with 8 bases in the middle. The CDR3 spells CASSPLRETQYF. The CDR3 DNA follows: TGTGCCAGCAGCCCCCTCCGAGAGACCCAGTACTTC.

This sequence joins TRBV3-1 (or the pseudogene TRBV3-2) and TRBJ1-2, with a tentative D call TRBD1 (6 bases). The germline V gene encodes CDR1 LGHDT and CDR2 YNNKEL (reference sequence). Between the trimmed V and J ends, which lost 3 bases and 4 bases, there was a span of 12 bases. CDR3 length equals 14 residues. The CDR3 region is CASSHGGRSYGYTF. The CDR3 DNA sequence: TGTGCCAGCAGCCATGGGGGCAGGAGCTATGGCTACACCTTC.

This clone was counted between two and nine times. This chain links TRBV6-5 with TRBJ2-1; D is tentatively TRBD1 or TRBD2 (5 bases each). The V gene's germline CDR1 is MNHEY and CDR2 SVGAGI. CDR3 length: 16 residues. The ends were cut back, 2 bases at V and 0 bases at J, with 11 bases in the middle. CDR3 in DNA: TGTGCCAGCAGTTACGACGGGGCGAGCTCCTACAATGAGCAGTTCTTC. This gives the protein CASSYDGASSYNEQFF.

The chain joins TRBV6-5 to TRBJ1-5; 7 nucleotides align to TRBD1. The CDR3 runs to 13 residues. The trim removed 7 bases at V and 5 bases at J, leaving 5 bases unmatched. Per the germline V gene, CDR1 is MNHEY and CDR2 is SVGAGI. The CDR3 coding sequence is TGTGCCAGCACAGGGACAGTTTATCAGCCCCAGCATTTT. This gives the protein CASTGTVYQPQHF.

The CDR3 sequence: CASSFPRLAGGPTDTQYF. The CDR3 DNA reads TGTGCCAGCAGTTTCCCCCGGCTAGCGGGGGGGCCCACAGATACGCAGTATTTT. The chain combines TRBV27 with TRBJ2-3; 12 bases are shared with TRBD2. The CDR3 is 18 residues long. The V gene's germline CDR1 is MNHEY and CDR2 SMNVEV (reference sequence). V lost 3 bases, J lost 2 bases, and 9 bases stayed unmatched.

This clone was observed a few times. The genes are TRBV6-2 or TRBV6-3 and TRBJ1-1, with 7 bases lining up with TRBD1. Germline CDR1 is MNHEY and CDR2 is SVGEGT. The CDR3 is 17 amino acids. V was pared by 2 bases and J by 2 bases, with 11 bases of the junction left unmatched. CDR3 sequence: CASSYVWGQNHNTEAFF. DNA of the CDR3: TGTGCCAGCAGTTACGTATGGGGACAGAATCATAACACTGAAGCTTTCTTT.

V usage is TRBV3-1 (or the pseudogene TRBV3-2) and J usage is TRBJ1-2; weak D call: TRBD1 (5 bases). V lost 4 bases, J lost 2 bases, and 20 bases lay in between. The germline gives CDR1 LGHDT, CDR2 YNNKEL (reference sequence). CDR3 size: 17 residues. As DNA, the CDR3 is TGTGCCAGCAGCCCCCGACCCAAGAGGGACGGAAACTATGGCTACACCTTC. It encodes CASSPRPKRDGNYGYTF.